The rows below give T cell receptor beta chains drawn from one sample of a study of shared clonotypes between healthy human individuals. The table came from immunoSEQ multiplex PCR; TCRdb's copy has only in-frame clones and leaves some out. The table includes some 2.4 million clones, under 95% detected once. Material: naive CD4+ T cells from PBMCs. The receptors derive from a man between 18 and 29 years old in good health. Some clones in this sample may be carry-over from other donors' samples. Each CDR3 is given without its conserved first and last residue. D genes are given only for firm matches.

d_call	v_call	j_call	cdr3_aa
.	TRBV30	TRBJ1-2	AWRPRWGYT
TRBD1	TRBV28	TRBJ2-7	ASRNYRQGLDEQY
TRBD2	TRBV7-3	TRBJ2-7	ASSLIGLAGNKIGEQY
.	TRBV28	TRBJ2-1	ASSKHSRISYNEQF
.	TRBV6-1	TRBJ2-1	ASSEALLGDNEQF
.	TRBV9	TRBJ2-1	ASSVATRDTFYNEQF
.	TRBV5-1	TRBJ2-1	ASSPEGSSYNEQF
.	TRBV6-5	TRBJ2-7	ASSYQGSGNEQY
TRBD1	TRBV5-1	TRBJ2-1	ASSQYRDSSNNEQF
.	TRBV10-3	TRBJ1-4	AIRSSEKLF
.	TRBV7-9	.	ASSSHRLADTYEQY